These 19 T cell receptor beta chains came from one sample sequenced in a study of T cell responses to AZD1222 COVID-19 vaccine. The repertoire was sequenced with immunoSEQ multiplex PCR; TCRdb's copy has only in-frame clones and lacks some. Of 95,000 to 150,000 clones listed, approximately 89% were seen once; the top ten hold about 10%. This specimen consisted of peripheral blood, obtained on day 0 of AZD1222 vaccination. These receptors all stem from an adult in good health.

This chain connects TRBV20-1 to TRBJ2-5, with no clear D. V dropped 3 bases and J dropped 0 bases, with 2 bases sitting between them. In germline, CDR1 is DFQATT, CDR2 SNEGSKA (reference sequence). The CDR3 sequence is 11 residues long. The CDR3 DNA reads TGCAGTGCTAGTTACCAAGAGACCCAGTACTTC. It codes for CSASYQETQYF.

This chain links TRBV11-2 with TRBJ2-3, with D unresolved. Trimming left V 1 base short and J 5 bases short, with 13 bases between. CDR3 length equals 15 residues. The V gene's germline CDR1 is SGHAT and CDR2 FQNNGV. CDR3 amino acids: CASSLGLTPGDTQYF. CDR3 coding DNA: TGTGCCAGCAGCTTAGGATTGACTCCGGGAGATACGCAGTATTTT.

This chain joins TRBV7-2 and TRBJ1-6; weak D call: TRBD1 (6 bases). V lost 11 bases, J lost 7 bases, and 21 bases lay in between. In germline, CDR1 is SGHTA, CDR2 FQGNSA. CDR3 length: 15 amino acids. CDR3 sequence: CALREGGVYNSPLHF. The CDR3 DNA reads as TGTGCCCTCAGGGAGGGGGGCGTCTACAATTCACCCCTCCACTTT.

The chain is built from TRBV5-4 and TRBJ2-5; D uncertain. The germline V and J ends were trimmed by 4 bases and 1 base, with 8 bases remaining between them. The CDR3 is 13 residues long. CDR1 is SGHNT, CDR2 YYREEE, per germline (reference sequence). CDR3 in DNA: TGTGCCAGCAGCGAGACGGTCCAAGAGACCCAGTACTTC. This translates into CASSETVQETQYF. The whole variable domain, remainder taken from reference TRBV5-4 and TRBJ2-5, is ETGVTQSPTHLIKTRGQQVTLRCSSQSGHNTVSWYQQALGQGPQFIFQYYREEENGRGNFPPRFSGLQFPNYSSELNVNALELDDSALYLCASSETVQETQYFGPGTRLLVL.

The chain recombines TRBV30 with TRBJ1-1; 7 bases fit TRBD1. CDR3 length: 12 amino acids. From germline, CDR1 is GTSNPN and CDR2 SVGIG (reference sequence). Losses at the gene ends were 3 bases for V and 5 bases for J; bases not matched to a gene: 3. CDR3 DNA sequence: TGTGCCTGGAGGGGACAGATGACTGAAGCTTTCTTT. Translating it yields CAWRGQMTEAFF.

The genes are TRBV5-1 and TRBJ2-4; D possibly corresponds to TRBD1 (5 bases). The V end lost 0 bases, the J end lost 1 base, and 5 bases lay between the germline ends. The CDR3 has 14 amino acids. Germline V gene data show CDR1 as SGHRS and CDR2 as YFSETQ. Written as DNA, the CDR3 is TGCGCCAGCAGCTTGGAGGGGGCCAAAAACATTCAGTACTTC. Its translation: CASSLEGAKNIQYF.

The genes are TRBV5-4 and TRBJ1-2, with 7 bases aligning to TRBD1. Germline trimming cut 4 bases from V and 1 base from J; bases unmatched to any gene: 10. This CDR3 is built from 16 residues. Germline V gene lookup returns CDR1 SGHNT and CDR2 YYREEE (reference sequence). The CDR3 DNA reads TGTGCCAGCAGCCTGCCGACAGGGCAGGGTAACTATGGCTACACCTTC. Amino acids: CASSLPTGQGNYGYTF. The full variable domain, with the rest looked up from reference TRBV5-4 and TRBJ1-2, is ETGVTQSPTHLIKTRGQQVTLRCSSQSGHNTVSWYQQALGQGPQFIFQYYREEENGRGNFPPRFSGLQFPNYSSELNVNALELDDSALYLCASSLPTGQGNYGYTFGSGTRLTVV.

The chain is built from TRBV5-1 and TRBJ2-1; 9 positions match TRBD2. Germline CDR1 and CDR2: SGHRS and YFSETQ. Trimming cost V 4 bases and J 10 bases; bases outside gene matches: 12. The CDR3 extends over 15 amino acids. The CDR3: CASSPGLAPSREQFF. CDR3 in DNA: TGCGCCAGCAGCCCCGGACTAGCGCCGTCGCGGGAGCAGTTCTTC.

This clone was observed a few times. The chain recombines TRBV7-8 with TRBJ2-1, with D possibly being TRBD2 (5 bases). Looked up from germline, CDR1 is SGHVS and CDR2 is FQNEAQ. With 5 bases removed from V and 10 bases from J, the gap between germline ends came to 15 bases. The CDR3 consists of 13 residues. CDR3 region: CASSVRVPREQFF. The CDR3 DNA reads TGTGCCAGCAGCGTGCGGGTCCCCAGGGAGCAGTTCTTC.

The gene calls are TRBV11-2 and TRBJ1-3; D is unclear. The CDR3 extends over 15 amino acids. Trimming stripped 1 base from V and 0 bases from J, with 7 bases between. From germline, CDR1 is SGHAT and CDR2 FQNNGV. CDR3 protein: CASSLGAVSGNTIYF. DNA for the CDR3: TGTGCCAGCAGCTTAGGCGCAGTCTCTGGAAACACCATATATTTT.

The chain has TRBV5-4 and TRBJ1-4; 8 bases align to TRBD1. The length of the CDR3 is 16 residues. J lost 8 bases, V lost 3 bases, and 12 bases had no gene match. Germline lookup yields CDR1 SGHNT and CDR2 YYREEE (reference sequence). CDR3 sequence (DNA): TGTGCCAGCAGCTGGACGGTCAGGGGGCAGGGGGAAAAACTGTTTTTT. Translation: CASSWTVRGQGEKLFF.

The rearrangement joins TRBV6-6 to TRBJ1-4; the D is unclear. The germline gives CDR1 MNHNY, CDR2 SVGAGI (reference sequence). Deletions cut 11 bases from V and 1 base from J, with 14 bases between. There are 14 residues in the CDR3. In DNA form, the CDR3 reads TGTGCCGGATCCAACTCGGAAACTAATGAAAAACTGTTTTTT. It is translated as CAGSNSETNEKLFF.

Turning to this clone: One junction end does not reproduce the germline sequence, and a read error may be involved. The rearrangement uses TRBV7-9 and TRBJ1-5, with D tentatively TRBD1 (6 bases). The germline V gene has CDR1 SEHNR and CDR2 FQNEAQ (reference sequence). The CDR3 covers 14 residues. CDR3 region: CTSSLGGSNQPQHF. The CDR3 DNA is TGTACCAGCAGCTTAGGGGGTAGCAATCAGCCCCAGCATTTT.

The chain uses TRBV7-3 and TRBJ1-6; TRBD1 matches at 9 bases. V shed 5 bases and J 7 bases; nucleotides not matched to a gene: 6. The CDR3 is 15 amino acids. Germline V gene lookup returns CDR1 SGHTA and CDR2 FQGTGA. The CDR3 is CASSLQGAGNSPLHF. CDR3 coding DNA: TGTGCCAGCAGCCTACAGGGGGCGGGAAATTCACCCCTCCACTTT.

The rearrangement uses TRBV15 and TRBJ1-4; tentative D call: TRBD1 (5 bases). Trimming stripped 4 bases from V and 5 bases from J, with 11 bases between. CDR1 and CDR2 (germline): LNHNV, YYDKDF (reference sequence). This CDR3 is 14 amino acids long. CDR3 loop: CATSTRQFNEKLFF. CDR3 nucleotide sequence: TGTGCCACCAGCACCCGACAGTTCAATGAAAAACTGTTTTTT.

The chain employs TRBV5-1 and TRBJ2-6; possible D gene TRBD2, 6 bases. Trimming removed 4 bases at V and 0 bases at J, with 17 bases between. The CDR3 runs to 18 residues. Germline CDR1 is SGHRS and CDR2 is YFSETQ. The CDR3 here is CASSPFGGATSGANVLTF. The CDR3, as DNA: TGCGCCAGCAGCCCGTTTGGAGGGGCTACCTCTGGGGCCAACGTCCTGACTTTC.

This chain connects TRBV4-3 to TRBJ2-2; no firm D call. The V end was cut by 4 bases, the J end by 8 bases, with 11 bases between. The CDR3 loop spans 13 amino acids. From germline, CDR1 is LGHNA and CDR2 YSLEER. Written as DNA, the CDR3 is TGCGCCAGCAGCCGAGGAGCCTTTGGGGAGCTGTTTTTT. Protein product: CASSRGAFGELFF.

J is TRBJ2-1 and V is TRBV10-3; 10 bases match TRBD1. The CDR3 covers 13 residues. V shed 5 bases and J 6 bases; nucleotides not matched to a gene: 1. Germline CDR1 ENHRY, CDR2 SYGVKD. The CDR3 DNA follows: TGTGCCATCAGTTGGGACAGGGGCAATGAGCAGTTCTTC. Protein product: CAISWDRGNEQFF.

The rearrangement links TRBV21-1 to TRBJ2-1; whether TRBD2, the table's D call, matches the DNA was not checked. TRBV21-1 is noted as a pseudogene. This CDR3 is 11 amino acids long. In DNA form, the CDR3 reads TGTGCCAGCAGTACTCCCCTGGAGCAGTTCTTC. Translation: CASSTPLEQFF.